Below, one T cell receptor delta chain is given with its context. Its antigen remains unidentified. The data were taken from a study of Vδ1+ human thymocytes. Findings and limits, study-wide: Thymic TRG and TRD repertoires appeared highly polyclonal, with Gaussian CDR3 length distributions. Unlike peripheral blood Vdelta1+ controls, thymic delta-chain sequences included around 18% Vdelta2 and few Vdelta3.

Germline V gives CDR1 TSWWSYY, CDR2 QGS. V shed 3 bases and J shed 0 bases, with 23 bases lying between them. This CDR3 is 19 amino acids long. Sequences come from RNA converted to cDNA by reverse transcription. The CDR3 regions were amplified by multiplex PCR from V-gene primers to a constant-region primer. TCRdb redid clone calling on the multiplex PCR reads using CATT. The sample lists some 55,000 delta-chain clones, 15% occurring once. The sequence derives from a boy less than two years old who had congenital heart surgery. The chain links TRDV1 to TRDJ1; D might be TRDD2 or TRDD3, each matching 6 bases. The source material was Vdelta1+ gamma-delta thymocytes from the thymus. Stated subset: FACS-sorted CD3+ TCRalphabeta- TCRVdelta1+ TCRVdelta2- thymocytes. The CDR3 region has the DNA TGTGCTCTTGGGGAGAGATCCTACGTAGGGTGGGGATACACCGATAAACTCATCTTT. Translation gives CALGERSYVGWGYTDKLIF.